This TCR beta chain was found in a study of cytomegalovirus exposure and HLA in healthy donors. About the study: Within the Caucasian-associated ancestry cluster were approximately 77% of the 398 genotyped donors. Study results and limitations: The authors assumed roughly uniform sequencing depth across donors for presence/absence analyses.

The PCR contained 60 Vbeta and 13 Jbeta primers. Sequencing was performed with immunoSEQ multiplex PCR; in TCRdb, only in-frame clones are kept and a portion is missing. The table records 150,000 to 200,000 clones, roughly 87% of them present only once. V was trimmed by 6 bases and J by 7 bases, leaving 16 bases between them. The CDR3 length is 14 residues. Germline V gene lookup returns CDR1 SNHLY and CDR2 FYNNEI. About this clone itself: The antigen remains unidentified.

The sample taken for sequencing was PBMCs. This receptor was identified in a woman aged 50 to 60 in good health and CMV-seronegative. The gene calls are TRBV2 and TRBJ2-1, with TRBD2 as a possible D gene (6 bases). CDR3 loop: CASSAERLANEQFF. Here the CDR3 DNA reads TGTGCCAGCAGCGCTGAACGGCTAGCGAATGAGCAGTTCTTC.